This T cell receptor (beta chain) was identified during a study of CD8 T cells in ankylosing spondylitis. The study's findings and limits: Ankylosing spondylitis blood appeared to carry a characteristic TCR beta motif of fewer than 10 highly homologous variants. Earlier authors reported some of these motif variants in reactive arthritis synovial fluid and blood. Researchers reportedly found disease-linked clones significantly enriched in matched ankylosing spondylitis synovial fluid.

Quantitative 5'-RACE with molecular barcodes was used to make the TCR beta libraries. MiXCR was run by TCRdb on the 5' RACE reads, yielding one entry per CDR3 protein. Of about 52,000 distinct CDR3 sequences detected, approximately 8% appear once; the ten largest clones hold about 8.9%. At least ten counts were recorded for this clonotype. Its antigen is not identified. The receptor was derived from a female donor with ankylosing spondylitis or in good health (not recorded which). The material sequenced was blood, either unsorted or a sorted T cell fraction (not recorded which).

The CDR3 loop reads CATSRTGDSPLHF. The CDR3 region has the DNA TGTGCCACCAGCAGGACAGGGGATTCACCCCTCCACTTT. The genes are TRBV15 and TRBJ1-6, with 8 positions matching TRBD1. Germline V gene sequence: CDR1 LNHNV, CDR2 YYDKDF (reference sequence). The CDR3 is made up of 13 amino acids. Trimming took 3 bases from V and 8 from J; bases not matched to a gene: 0.